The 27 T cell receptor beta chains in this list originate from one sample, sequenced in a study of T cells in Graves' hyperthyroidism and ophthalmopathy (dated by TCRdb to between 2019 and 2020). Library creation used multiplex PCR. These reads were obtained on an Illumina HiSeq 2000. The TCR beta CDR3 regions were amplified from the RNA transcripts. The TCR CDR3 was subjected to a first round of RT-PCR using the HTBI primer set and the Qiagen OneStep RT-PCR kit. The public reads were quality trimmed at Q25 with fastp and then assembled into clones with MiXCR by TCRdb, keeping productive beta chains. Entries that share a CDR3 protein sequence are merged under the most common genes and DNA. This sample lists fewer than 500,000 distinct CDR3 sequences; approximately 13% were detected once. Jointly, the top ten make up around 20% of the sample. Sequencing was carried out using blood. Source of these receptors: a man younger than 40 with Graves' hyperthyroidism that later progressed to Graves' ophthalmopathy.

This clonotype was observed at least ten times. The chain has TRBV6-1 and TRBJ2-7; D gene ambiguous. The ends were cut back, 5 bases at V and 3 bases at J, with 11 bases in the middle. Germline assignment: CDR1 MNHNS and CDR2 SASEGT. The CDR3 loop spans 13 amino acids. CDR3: CASSLLPFYEQYF. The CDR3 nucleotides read TGTGCCAGCAGTCTCTTACCCTTCTACGAGCAGTACTTC.

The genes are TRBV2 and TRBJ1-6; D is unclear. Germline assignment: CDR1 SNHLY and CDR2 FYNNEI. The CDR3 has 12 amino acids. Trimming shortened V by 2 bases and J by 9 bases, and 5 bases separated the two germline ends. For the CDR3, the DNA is TGTGCCAGCAGTGAAATTCGTTCACCCCTCCACTTT. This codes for CASSEIRSPLHF.

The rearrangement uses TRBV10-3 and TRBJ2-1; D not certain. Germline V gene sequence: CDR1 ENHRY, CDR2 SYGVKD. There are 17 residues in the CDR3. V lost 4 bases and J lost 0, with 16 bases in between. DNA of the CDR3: TGTGCCATCAGTGCTAGTCGAAGGGTATTCTCCTACAATGAGCAGTTCTTC. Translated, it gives CAISASRRVFSYNEQFF.

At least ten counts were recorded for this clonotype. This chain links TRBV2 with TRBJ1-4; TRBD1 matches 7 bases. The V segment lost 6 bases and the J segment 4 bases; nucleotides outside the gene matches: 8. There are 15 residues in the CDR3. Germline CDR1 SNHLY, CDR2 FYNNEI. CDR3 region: CASRPDRRNNEKLFF. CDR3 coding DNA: TGTGCCAGCAGGCCGGACAGGAGGAATAATGAAAAACTGTTTTTT.

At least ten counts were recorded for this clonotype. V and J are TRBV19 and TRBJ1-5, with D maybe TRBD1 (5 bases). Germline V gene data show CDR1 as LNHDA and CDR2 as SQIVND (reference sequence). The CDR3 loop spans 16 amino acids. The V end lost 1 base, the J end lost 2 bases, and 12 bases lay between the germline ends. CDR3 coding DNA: TGTGCCAGTAGTATAGTGGGGGGTCCGGGCAATCAGCCCCAGCATTTT. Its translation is CASSIVGGPGNQPQHF.

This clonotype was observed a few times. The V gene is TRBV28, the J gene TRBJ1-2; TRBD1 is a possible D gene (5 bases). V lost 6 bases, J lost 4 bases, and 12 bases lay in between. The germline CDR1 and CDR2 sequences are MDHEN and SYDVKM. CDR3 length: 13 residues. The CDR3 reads CASRTGTVYGYTF. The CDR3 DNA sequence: TGTGCCAGCAGGACCGGGACCGTCTATGGCTACACCTTC.

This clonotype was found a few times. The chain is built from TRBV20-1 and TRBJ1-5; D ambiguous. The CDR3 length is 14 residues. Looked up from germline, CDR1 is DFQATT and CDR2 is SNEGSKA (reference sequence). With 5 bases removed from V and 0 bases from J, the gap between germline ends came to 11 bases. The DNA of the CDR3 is TGCAGTGCTTCAAGACAAAATAGCAATCAGCCCCAGCATTTT. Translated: CSASRQNSNQPQHF.

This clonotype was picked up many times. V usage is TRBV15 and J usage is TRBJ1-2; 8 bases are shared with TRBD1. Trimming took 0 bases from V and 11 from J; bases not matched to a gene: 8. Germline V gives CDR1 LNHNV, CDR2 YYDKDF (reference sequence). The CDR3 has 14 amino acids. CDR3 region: CATSRERTGLLYTF. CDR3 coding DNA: TGTGCCACCAGCAGAGAGAGGACAGGGTTGCTTTACACCTTC.

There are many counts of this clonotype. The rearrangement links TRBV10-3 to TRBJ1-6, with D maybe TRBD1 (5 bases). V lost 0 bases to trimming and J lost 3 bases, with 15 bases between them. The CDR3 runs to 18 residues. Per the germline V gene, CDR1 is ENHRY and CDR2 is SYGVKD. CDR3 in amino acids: CAISESNRQGHYNSPLHF. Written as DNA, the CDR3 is TGTGCCATCAGTGAGTCAAACCGGCAGGGCCACTATAATTCACCCCTCCACTTT.

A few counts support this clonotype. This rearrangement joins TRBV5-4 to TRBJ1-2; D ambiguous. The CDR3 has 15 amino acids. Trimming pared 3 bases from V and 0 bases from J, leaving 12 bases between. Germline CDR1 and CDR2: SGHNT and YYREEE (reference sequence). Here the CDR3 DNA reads TGTGCCAGCAGCTCGGGCAGAACTACTAACTATGGCTACACCTTC. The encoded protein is CASSSGRTTNYGYTF.

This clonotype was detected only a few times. The CDR3 is CASSPQAMVYEQYF. The CDR3 nucleotides are TGCGCCAGCAGCCCCCAAGCGATGGTTTACGAGCAGTACTTC. The rearrangement uses TRBV4-1 and TRBJ2-7; D remains unclear. The V end lost 4 bases, the J end lost 4 bases, and 14 bases lay between the germline ends. Germline V gene data show CDR1 as MGHRA and CDR2 as YSYEKL. The CDR3 is made up of 14 amino acids.

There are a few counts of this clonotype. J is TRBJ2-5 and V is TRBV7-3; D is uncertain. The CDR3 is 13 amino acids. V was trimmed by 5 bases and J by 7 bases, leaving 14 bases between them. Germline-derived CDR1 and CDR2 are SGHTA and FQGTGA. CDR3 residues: CASSGDIMLTQYF. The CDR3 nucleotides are TGTGCCAGCAGCGGCGACATTATGCTGACCCAGTACTTC.

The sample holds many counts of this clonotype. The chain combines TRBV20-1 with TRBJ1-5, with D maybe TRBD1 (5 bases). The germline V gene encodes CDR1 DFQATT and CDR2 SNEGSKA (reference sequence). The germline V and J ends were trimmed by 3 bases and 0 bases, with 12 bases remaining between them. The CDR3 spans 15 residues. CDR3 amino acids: CSARIVGHSNQPQHF. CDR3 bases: TGCAGTGCTAGGATAGTGGGGCATAGCAATCAGCCCCAGCATTTT.

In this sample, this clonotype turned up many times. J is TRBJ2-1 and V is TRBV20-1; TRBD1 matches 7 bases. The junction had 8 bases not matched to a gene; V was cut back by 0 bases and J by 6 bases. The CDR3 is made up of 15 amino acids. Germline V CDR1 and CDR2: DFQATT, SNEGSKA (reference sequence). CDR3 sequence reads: CSARDRGAGGNEQFF. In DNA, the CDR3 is TGCAGTGCTAGAGATCGAGGGGCAGGGGGCAATGAGCAGTTCTTC.

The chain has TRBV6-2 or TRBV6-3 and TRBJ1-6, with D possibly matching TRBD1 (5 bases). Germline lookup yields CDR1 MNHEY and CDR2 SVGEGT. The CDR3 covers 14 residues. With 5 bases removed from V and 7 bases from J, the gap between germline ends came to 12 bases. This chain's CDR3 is CASSPPKGNSPLHF. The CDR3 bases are TGTGCCAGCAGTCCGCCTAAGGGGAATTCACCCCTCCACTTT.

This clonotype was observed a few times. The CDR3 coding sequence is TGTGCCAGCAGCTTGGTAGCACCCGACTATGGCTACACCTTC. It translates to CASSLVAPDYGYTF. This chain uses TRBV5-8 with TRBJ1-2, with no clear D. CDR1 is SGHTS and CDR2 is YDEGEE in the germline V gene. The CDR3 runs 14 residues. V dropped 0 bases and J dropped 3 bases, with 9 bases sitting between them. Complete variable domain (other parts from reference TRBV5-8 and TRBJ1-2): EAGVTQSPTHLIKTRGQQATLRCSPISGHTSVYWYQQALGLGLQFLLWYDEGEERNRGNFPPRFSGRQFPNYSSELNVNALELEDSALYLCASSLVAPDYGYTFGSGTRLTVV.

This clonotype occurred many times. As DNA, the CDR3 is TGCAGCGTTGAAGGTTGGAGCAGTCACCGTGGCGAGCAGTACTTC. This encodes CSVEGWSSHRGEQYF. The chain uses TRBV29-1 and TRBJ2-7, with D unclear. Trimming took off 1 base at V and 6 bases at J, with 19 bases between the two ends. This CDR3 is built from 15 residues. The V gene's germline CDR1 is SQVTM and CDR2 ANQGSEA.

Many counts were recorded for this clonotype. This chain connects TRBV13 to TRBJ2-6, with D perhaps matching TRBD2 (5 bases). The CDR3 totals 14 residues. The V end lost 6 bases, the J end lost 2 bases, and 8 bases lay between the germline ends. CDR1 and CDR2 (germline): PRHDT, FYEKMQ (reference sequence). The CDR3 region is CASSVATGANVLTF. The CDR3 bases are TGTGCCAGCAGTGTAGCGACTGGGGCCAACGTCCTGACTTTC. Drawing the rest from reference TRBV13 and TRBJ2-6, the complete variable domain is AAGVIQSPRHLIKEKRETATLKCYPIPRHDTVYWYQQGPGQDPQFLISFYEKMQSDKGSIPDRFSAQQFSDYHSELNMSSLELGDSALYFCASSVATGANVLTFGAGSRLTVL.

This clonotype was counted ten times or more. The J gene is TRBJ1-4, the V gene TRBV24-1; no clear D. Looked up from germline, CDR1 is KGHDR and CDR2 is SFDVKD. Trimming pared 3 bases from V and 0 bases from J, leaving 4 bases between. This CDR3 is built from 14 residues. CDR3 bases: TGTGCCACCAGTGATACTGCAACTAATGAAAAACTGTTTTTT. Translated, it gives CATSDTATNEKLFF.

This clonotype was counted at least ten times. The CDR3 region is CASSRTGRETQYF. In DNA, the CDR3 is TGTGCCAGCAGTCGGACAGGGCGAGAGACCCAGTACTTC. The rearrangement joins TRBV6-1 to TRBJ2-5; 8 positions match TRBD1. The germline CDR1 and CDR2 sequences are MNHNS and SASEGT. V lost 5 bases and J lost 4; bases outside the gene matches: 3. The CDR3 consists of 13 residues.

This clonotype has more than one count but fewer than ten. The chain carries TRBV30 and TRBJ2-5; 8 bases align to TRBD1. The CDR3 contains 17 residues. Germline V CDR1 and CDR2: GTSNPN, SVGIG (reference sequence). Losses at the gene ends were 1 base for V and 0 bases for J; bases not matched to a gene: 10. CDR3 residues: CAWSGFRDRNHQETQYF. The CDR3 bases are TGTGCCTGGAGTGGATTCCGGGACAGGAATCACCAAGAGACCCAGTACTTC.

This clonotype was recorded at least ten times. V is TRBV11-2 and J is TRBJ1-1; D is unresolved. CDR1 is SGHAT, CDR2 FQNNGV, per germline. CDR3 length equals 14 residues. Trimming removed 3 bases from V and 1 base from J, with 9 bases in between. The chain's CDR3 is CASSFEGGNTEAFF. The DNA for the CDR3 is TGTGCCAGCAGCTTCGAGGGAGGGAACACTGAAGCTTTCTTT.

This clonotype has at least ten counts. CDR3 loop: CASSLGGLVTDTQYF. The DNA for the CDR3 is TGTGCCAGCAGCTTAGGTGGACTAGTTACAGATACGCAGTATTTT. The chain combines TRBV11-2 with TRBJ2-3; 7 bases map to TRBD2. The V gene's germline CDR1 is SGHAT and CDR2 FQNNGV. Trimming removed 1 base from V and 3 bases from J; junction bases left unmatched: 4. CDR3 length: 15 residues. Variable domain in full (rest from reference TRBV11-2 and TRBJ2-3): EAGVAQSPRYKIIEKRQSVAFWCNPISGHATLYWYQQILGQGPKLLIQFQNNGVVDDSQLPKDRFSAERLKGVDSTLKIQPAKLEDSAVYLCASSLGGLVTDTQYFGPGTRLTVL.

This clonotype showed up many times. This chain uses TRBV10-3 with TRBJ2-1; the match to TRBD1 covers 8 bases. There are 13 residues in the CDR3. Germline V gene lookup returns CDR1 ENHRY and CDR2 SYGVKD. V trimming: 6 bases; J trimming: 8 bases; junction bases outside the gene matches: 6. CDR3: CAIRASGGDEQFF. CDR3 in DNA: TGTGCCATCAGGGCTTCAGGGGGCGATGAGCAGTTCTTC.

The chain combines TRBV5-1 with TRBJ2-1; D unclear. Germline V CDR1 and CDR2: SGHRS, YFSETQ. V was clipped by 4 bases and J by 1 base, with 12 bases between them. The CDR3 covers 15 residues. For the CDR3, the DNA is TGCGCCAGCAGCCTGCGACAAGCATCCTACAATGAGCAGTTCTTC. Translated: CASSLRQASYNEQFF.

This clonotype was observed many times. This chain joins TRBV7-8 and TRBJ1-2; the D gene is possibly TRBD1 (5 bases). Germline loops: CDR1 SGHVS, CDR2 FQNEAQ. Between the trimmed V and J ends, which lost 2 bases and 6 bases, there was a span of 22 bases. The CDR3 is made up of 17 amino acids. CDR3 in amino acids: CASSLRFRRAKDNGYTF. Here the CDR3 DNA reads TGTGCCAGCAGCTTAAGGTTTCGCAGGGCGAAGGACAATGGCTACACCTTC.

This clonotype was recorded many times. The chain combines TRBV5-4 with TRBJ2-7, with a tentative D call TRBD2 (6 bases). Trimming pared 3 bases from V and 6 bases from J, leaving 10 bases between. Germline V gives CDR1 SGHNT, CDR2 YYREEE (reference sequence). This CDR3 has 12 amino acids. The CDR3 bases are TGTGCCAGCAGCTACAAGACTAGCGAGCAGTACTTC. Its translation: CASSYKTSEQYF.